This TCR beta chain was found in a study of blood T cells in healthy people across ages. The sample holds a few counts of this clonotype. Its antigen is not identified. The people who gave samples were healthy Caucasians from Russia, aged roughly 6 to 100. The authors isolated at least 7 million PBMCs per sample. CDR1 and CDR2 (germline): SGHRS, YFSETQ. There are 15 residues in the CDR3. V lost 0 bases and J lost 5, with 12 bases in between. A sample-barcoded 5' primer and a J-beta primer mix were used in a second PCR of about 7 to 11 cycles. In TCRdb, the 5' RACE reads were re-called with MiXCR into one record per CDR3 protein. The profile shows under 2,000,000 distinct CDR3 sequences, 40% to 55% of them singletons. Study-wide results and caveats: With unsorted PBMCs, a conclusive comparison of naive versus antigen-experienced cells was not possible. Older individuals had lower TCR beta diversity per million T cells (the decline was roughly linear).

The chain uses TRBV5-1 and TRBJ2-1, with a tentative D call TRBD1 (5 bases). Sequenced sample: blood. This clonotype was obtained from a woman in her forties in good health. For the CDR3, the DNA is TGCGCCAGCAGCTTGGGAAGGGGATCCCACAATGAGCAGTTCTTC. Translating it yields CASSLGRGSHNEQFF.